The clone carrying this TCR beta chain was detected ten times or more. Its matching antigen is unknown. The CDR3 is made up of 18 amino acids. In germline, CDR1 is KGHSH, CDR2 LQKENI. Trimming shortened V by 3 bases and J by 4 bases, and 22 bases separated the two germline ends. The record originates from a study of identical twins. Findings and caveats of the study: Carriage of fewer insertions was seen in abundant cord blood beta clonotypes, whereas memory repertoires showed none.

Healthy Caucasians provided all donations. MiXCR was run by TCRdb on the 5' RACE reads, yielding one entry per CDR3 protein. The repertoire consists of about 200,000 distinct CDR3 sequences, with about 7.5% occurring once and the leading ten covering about 1.9%. The same data also went into a second study, on yellow fever vaccine responses in identical twins.

The source of this sequence is a woman aged 18-29 years in good health. The chain employs TRBV18 and TRBJ2-1, with D possibly being TRBD1 (5 bases). The sequenced material came from memory (CD45RO+) T cells sorted from blood. The CDR3 DNA is TGTGCCAGCTCACCTCCCCAGGGAAAAACGGTTCGATACAATGAGCAGTTCTTC. It encodes CASSPPQGKTVRYNEQFF.